This passage covers 16 T cell receptor beta chains from one sample sequenced in a study of long-term antiretroviral therapy in people with HIV. Version v3.0 of the immunoSEQ assay was performed at survey level. Using immunoSEQ multiplex PCR, the repertoire was profiled, and TCRdb retains in-frame clones only, with some absent. The table includes some 19,000 clones, around 87% detected once. Sequenced material: unsorted PBMCs, taken just under 2.7 years after starting antiretroviral therapy. Receptors originate from a woman aged 45-65 years with HIV.

The CDR3 DNA reads as TGTGCCAGCAGCTTAGTTACTGAAGCTTTCTTT. Protein sequence: CASSLVTEAFF. This chain uses TRBV7-9 with TRBJ1-1; D gene uncertain. V shed 1 base and J shed 5 bases, with 2 bases lying between them. Per germline, CDR1 SEHNR and CDR2 FQNEAQ (reference sequence). The CDR3 runs to 11 residues.

The rearrangement uses TRBV25-1 and TRBJ2-7; 9 nucleotides agree with TRBD2. Germline values: CDR1 MGHDK, CDR2 SYGVNS. Trimming at V came to 2 bases and at J to 3 bases, leaving 2 bases not matched to a gene. CDR3 size: 14 residues. Here the CDR3 reads CASSEGTSLYEQYF. Written as DNA, the CDR3 is TGTGCCAGCAGTGAAGGGACTAGCCTCTACGAGCAGTACTTC.

The chain combines TRBV6-1 with TRBJ1-1; D ambiguous. Per germline, CDR1 MNHNS and CDR2 SASEGT. The V gene lost 5 bases and the J gene lost 10 bases, with 11 bases spanning the gap. The CDR3 spans 11 residues. In DNA form, the CDR3 reads TGTGCCAGCAGTCTAGGCATCGGAGCTTTCTTT. Encoded protein: CASSLGIGAFF.

The gene calls are TRBV5-1 and TRBJ1-1; D is ambiguous. CDR1 and CDR2 (germline): SGHRS, YFSETQ. This CDR3 comprises 13 residues. Trimming stripped 5 bases from V and 3 bases from J, with 11 bases between. The CDR3 nucleotides are TGCGCCAGCAGGGCGGTGGAGTACACTGAAGCTTTCTTT. Its translation is CASRAVEYTEAFF. Full variable domain (rest looked up from reference TRBV5-1 and TRBJ1-1): KAGVTQTPRYLIKTRGQQVTLSCSPISGHRSVSWYQQTPGQGLQFLFEYFSETQRNKGNFPGRFSGRQFSNSRSEMNVSTLELGDSALYLCASRAVEYTEAFFGQGTRLTVV.

V gene TRBV27 combines with J gene TRBJ2-2; D is uncertain. The CDR3 is 13 residues long. Germline V gene lookup returns CDR1 MNHEY and CDR2 SMNVEV (reference sequence). Trimming cost V 0 bases and J 1 base, with 0 bases left between them. The CDR3 DNA follows: TGTGCCAGCAGTTTATCGAACACCGGGGAGCTGTTTTTT. Encoded protein: CASSLSNTGELFF.

The genes are TRBV27 and TRBJ1-2; 8 nucleotides match TRBD1. This CDR3 contains 15 residues. The trim removed 3 bases at V and 2 bases at J, leaving 5 bases unmatched. Per germline, CDR1 MNHEY and CDR2 SMNVEV (reference sequence). The CDR3 reads CASSFSGGGNYGYTF. The CDR3 bases are TGTGCCAGCAGTTTTTCAGGGGGCGGAAACTATGGCTACACCTTC.

The chain combines TRBV28 with TRBJ2-1; the D call may be TRBD1 or TRBD2 (5 bases each). Trimming stripped 4 bases from V and 4 bases from J, with 5 bases between. Germline CDR1 MDHEN, CDR2 SYDVKM. This CDR3 region has 12 residues. The DNA of the CDR3 is TGTGCCAGCAGTTGGGGGTACAATGAGCAGTTCTTC. Translated: CASSWGYNEQFF. The whole variable domain, remainder taken from reference TRBV28 and TRBJ2-1, is DVKVTQSSRYLVKRTGEKVFLECVQDMDHENMFWYRQDPGLGLRLIYFSYDVKMKEKGDIPEGYSVSREKKERFSLILESASTNQTSMYLCASSWGYNEQFFGPGTRLTVL.

This chain connects TRBV6-1 to TRBJ1-2; D not resolved. From germline, CDR1 is MNHNS and CDR2 SASEGT. This CDR3 is built from 15 residues. V shed 6 bases and J shed 0 bases, with 14 bases lying between them. The CDR3 DNA is TGTGCCAGCAGCCGGGAAGATTTCCCTAACTATGGCTACACCTTC. Protein: CASSREDFPNYGYTF.

The chain carries TRBV18 and TRBJ2-1, with 8 bases matching TRBD2. Trimming took 2 bases from V and 5 from J; bases not matched to a gene: 8. The CDR3 sequence is 16 residues long. CDR1 and CDR2 from the germline V gene are KGHSH and LQKENI. The CDR3 here is CASSPSSGGVHNEQFF. In DNA, the CDR3 is TGTGCCAGCTCACCAAGCTCGGGGGGGGTACACAATGAGCAGTTCTTC. Combining the CDR3 with reference TRBV18 and TRBJ2-1 gives the whole variable domain NAGVMQNPRHLVRRRGQEARLRCSPMKGHSHVYWYRQLPEEGLKFMVYLQKENIIDESGMPKERFSAEFPKEGPSILRIQQVVRGDSAAYFCASSPSSGGVHNEQFFGPGTRLTVL.

The V call is TRBV28, the J call TRBJ2-1; D might be TRBD2 (5 bases). Trimming removed 1 base from V and 6 bases from J, with 7 bases in between. Germline V gene lookup returns CDR1 MDHEN and CDR2 SYDVKM. CDR3 length: 13 amino acids. In nucleotides, the CDR3 is TGTGCCAGCAGTTTATACCGGGGCAATGAGCAGTTCTTC. Its translation: CASSLYRGNEQFF.

V gene TRBV10-3 combines with J gene TRBJ1-3; no definite D call. The CDR3 is 17 amino acids. The germline V and J ends were trimmed by 0 bases and 0 bases, with 12 bases remaining between them. Germline CDR1 and CDR2: ENHRY and SYGVKD. This CDR3 is CAISESIPTASGNTIYF. In DNA, the CDR3 is TGTGCCATCAGTGAGTCTATCCCCACGGCCTCTGGAAACACCATATATTTT.

In this sample, this clone turned up once. Here the CDR3 reads CASTDFGLLKNYEQYF. CDR3 coding DNA: TGTGCCAGCACCGACTTCGGGCTCTTGAAAAATTACGAGCAGTACTTC. The chain uses TRBV5-6 and TRBJ2-7; D remains unclear. The CDR3 is 16 amino acids. The V gene's germline CDR1 is SGHDT and CDR2 YYEEEE. V lost 6 bases and J lost 4, with 23 bases in between.

This clone was seen once. The rearrangement joins TRBV18 to TRBJ2-1; D possibly corresponds to TRBD1 (5 bases). The CDR3 spans 13 residues. The V gene lost 1 base and the J gene lost 6 bases, with 7 bases spanning the gap. Per the germline V gene, CDR1 is KGHSH and CDR2 is LQKENI. The CDR3 region is CASSPLRGNEQFF. As DNA, the CDR3 is TGTGCCAGCTCACCACTTAGGGGCAATGAGCAGTTCTTC. Full variable domain (outside the CDR3, taken from reference TRBV18 and TRBJ2-1): NAGVMQNPRHLVRRRGQEARLRCSPMKGHSHVYWYRQLPEEGLKFMVYLQKENIIDESGMPKERFSAEFPKEGPSILRIQQVVRGDSAAYFCASSPLRGNEQFFGPGTRLTVL.

The chain couples TRBV6-5 to TRBJ2-2, with D unresolved. V was pared by 0 bases and J by 4 bases, with 3 bases between. The length of the CDR3 is 13 residues. The germline V gene has CDR1 MNHEY and CDR2 SVGAGI. In DNA form, the CDR3 reads TGTGCCAGCAGTTACTCAGGCACCGGGGAGCTGTTTTTT. It translates to CASSYSGTGELFF.

This clone is a singleton in its sample. V gene TRBV5-5 combines with J gene TRBJ1-2; unclear D gene. The germline V and J ends were trimmed by 1 base and 4 bases, with 14 bases remaining between them. This CDR3 is built from 15 residues. Germline V CDR1 and CDR2: SGHKS, YYEKEE (reference sequence). The CDR3 is CASSLRLMDLYGYTF. The CDR3 nucleotides read TGTGCCAGCAGCTTGCGGCTGATGGACCTCTATGGCTACACCTTC.

The rearrangement links TRBV4-3 to TRBJ2-3, with a tentative D call TRBD1 (6 bases). V lost 0 bases to trimming and J lost 2 bases, with 12 bases between them. The CDR3 contains 16 residues. The germline gives CDR1 LGHNA, CDR2 YSLEER. In DNA, the CDR3 is TGCGCCAGCAGCCAAGAAGTGGACAGCCCCACAGATACGCAGTATTTT. This codes for CASSQEVDSPTDTQYF.